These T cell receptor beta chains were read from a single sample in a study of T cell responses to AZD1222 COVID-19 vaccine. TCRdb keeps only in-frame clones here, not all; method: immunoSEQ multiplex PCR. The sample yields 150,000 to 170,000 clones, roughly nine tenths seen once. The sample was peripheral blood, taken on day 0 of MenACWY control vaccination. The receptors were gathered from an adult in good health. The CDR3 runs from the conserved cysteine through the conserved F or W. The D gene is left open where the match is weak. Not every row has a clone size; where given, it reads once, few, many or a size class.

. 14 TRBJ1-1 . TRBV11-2 TGTGCCAGCGCCCACGCAGGGAGGAACACTGAAGCTTTCTTT CASAHAGRNTEAFF
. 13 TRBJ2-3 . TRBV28 TGTGCCAGCAGTTTTGGGGGCGGCGATACGCAGTATTTT CASSFGGGDTQYF
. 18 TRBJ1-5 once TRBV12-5 TGTGCTAGTGGTTTCTCCAGGGGAGCTCGCTATAGCAATCAGCCCCAGCATTTT CASGFSRGARYSNQPQHF
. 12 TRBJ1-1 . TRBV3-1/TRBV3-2 TGTGCCAGCAGCCAAGAGGGGACTGAAGCTTTCTTT CASSQEGTEAFF
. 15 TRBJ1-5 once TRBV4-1 TGCGCCAGCAGCCAAGATTGGCAGGACTATCAGCCCCAGCATTTT CASSQDWQDYQPQHF
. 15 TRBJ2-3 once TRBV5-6 TGTGCCAGCAGCTTGGGTAGTGGGGGCACAGATACGCAGTATTTT CASSLGSGGTDTQYF
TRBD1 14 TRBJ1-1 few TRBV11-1 TGTGCCAGCAACCCCAGGGGGCAAAGGACTGAAGCTTTCTTT CASNPRGQRTEAFF
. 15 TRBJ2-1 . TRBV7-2 TGTGCCAGCAGCTATACTACTAGCTCCTACAATGAGCAGTTCTTC CASSYTTSSYNEQFF
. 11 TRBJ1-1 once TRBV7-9 TGTGCCAGCAGCTCCTTCACTGAAGCTTTCTTT CASSSFTEAFF
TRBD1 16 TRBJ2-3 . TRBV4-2 TGTGCCAGCAGCCCGGACAGGGCTGATACGGCAGATACGCAGTATTTT CASSPDRADTADTQYF
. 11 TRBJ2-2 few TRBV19 TGTGCCAGTAGGGGGTCCGGGGAGCTGTTTTTT CASRGSGELFF
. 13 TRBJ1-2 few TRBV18 TGTGCCAGCTCACCTTCGGACAGCTATGGCTACACCTTC CASSPSDSYGYTF
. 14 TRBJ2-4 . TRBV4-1 TGCGCCAGCAGCCAAGTCGGACAGCTAAACATTCAGTACTTC CASSQVGQLNIQYF
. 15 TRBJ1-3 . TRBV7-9 TGTGCCAGCACTGCCGACACCGCCTCTGGAAACACCATATATTTT CASTADTASGNTIYF
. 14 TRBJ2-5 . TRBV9 TGTGCCAGCGGGAAGGGGACCCAACAAGAGACCCAGTACTTC CASGKGTQQETQYF
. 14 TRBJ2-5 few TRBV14 TGTGCCAGCAGCCAACAGACAGGTCCGAAGACCCAGTACTTC CASSQQTGPKTQYF
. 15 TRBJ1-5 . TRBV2 TGTGCCAGCAGTCGCGGGGAGGTTGGCAATCAGCCCCAGCATTTT CASSRGEVGNQPQHF
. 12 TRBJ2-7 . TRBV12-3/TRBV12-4 TGTGCCAGCAGGGGGACAAGGGGCGAGCAGTACTTC CASRGTRGEQYF
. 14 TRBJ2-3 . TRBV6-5 TGTGCCAGCAGAGACAGGTTCAGCACAGATACGCAGTATTTT CASRDRFSTDTQYF
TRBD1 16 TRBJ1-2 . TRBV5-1 TGCGCCAGCAGCCCCGGGTTGGGACAGGGTGGATATGGCTACACCTTC CASSPGLGQGGYGYTF
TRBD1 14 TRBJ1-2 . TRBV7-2 TGTGCCAGCAGCTCAGGGACAGGGGGGTATGGCTACACCTTC CASSSGTGGYGYTF
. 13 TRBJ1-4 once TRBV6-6 TGTGCCAGCAGTTACGAACAGGGTAGGAAACTGTTTTTT CASSYEQGRKLFF
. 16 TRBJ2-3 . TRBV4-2 TGTGCCAGCAGCCAAGAGGCATTATCTAGCACAGATACGCAGTATTTT CASSQEALSSTDTQYF
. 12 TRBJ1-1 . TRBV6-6 TGTGCCAGCAGTTACCGGGACGGTGAAGCTTTCTTT CASSYRDGEAFF
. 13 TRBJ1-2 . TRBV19 TGTGCCAGTAGTATTTTGAGGGGCTATGGCTACACCTTC CASSILRGYGYTF
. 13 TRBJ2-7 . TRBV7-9 TGTGCCAGCAGCTTACCCGTTAAGGGCGAGCAGTACTTC CASSLPVKGEQYF
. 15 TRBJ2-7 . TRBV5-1 TGCGCCAGCAGCTTGGGGGTCGGTAGCTCCTACGAGCAGTACTTC CASSLGVGSSYEQYF
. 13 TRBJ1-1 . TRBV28 TGTGCCAGCAGTTTACCTGGCAACACTGAAGCTTTCTTT CASSLPGNTEAFF
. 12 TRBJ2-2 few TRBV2 TGTGCCAGCCTACATCGGGCCGGGGAGCTGTTTTTT CASLHRAGELFF
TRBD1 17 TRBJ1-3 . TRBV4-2 TGTGCCAGCAGCCAAGAGGGAACAGGGGGAAGTGGAAACACCATATATTTT CASSQEGTGGSGNTIYF
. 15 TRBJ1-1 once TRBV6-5 TGTGCCAGCAGTTATAGACAACTTCGAGGGGTAGAAGCTTTCTTT CASSYRQLRGVEAFF
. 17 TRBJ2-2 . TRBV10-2 TGCGCCAGCATCTTGGAACGGGGGGCCTCGAACACCGGGGAGCTGTTTTTT CASILERGASNTGELFF
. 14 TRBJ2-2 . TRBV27 TGTGCCAGCAGTGCCCACGGGGGCACCGGGGAGCTGTTTTTT CASSAHGGTGELFF
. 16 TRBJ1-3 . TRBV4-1 TGCGCCAGCAGCCTTCTACCCGGCGGTTCTGGAAACACCATATATTTT CASSLLPGGSGNTIYF
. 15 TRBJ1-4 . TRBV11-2 TGTGCCAGCAGCCTCTCTACTGCAACTAATGAAAAACTGTTTTTT CASSLSTATNEKLFF
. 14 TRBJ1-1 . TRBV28 TGTGCCAGTAGACCACAGCGGGCTGACACTGAAGCTTTCTTT CASRPQRADTEAFF
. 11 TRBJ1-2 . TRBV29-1 TGCAGCGTTGGACAGGACTATGGCTACACCTTC CSVGQDYGYTF
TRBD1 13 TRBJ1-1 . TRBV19 TGTGCCAGTTCCTACAGGGGGGTTCTTGAAGCTTTCTTT CASSYRGVLEAFF
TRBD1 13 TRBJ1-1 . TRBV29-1 TGCAGCGTTCAGAGGGACAGAGACACTGAAGCTTTCTTT CSVQRDRDTEAFF
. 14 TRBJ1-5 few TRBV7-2 TGTGCCAGCAGCTTAGGGATCTTAAATCAGCCCCAGCATTTT CASSLGILNQPQHF
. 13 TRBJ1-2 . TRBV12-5 TGTGCTAGTGGTTTCCCAGGGTACTATGGCTACACCTTC CASGFPGYYGYTF
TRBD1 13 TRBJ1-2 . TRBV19 TGTGCCAGTAATCCTCAGGACAGGGACGGCTACACCTTC CASNPQDRDGYTF
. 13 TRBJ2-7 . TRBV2 TGTGCCAGCAGTGCATATATTGGGGTGGAGCAGTACTTC CASSAYIGVEQYF
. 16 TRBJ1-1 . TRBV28 TGTGCCAGCAGTTTCCCACTCGACAGGTCATCAAGTGAAGCTTTCTTT CASSFPLDRSSSEAFF
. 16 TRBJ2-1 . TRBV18 TGTGCCAGCTCACCTTCCGTCGGAGGGGGTTGGAATGAGCAGTTCTTC CASSPSVGGGWNEQFF